These 29 T cell receptor beta chains were sequenced from one sample in a study of post-analysis software for immune sequencing data. Included in the TCR beta cDNA libraries were unique molecular identifiers. Each CDR3 protein is one row after TCRdb ran MiXCR on the PCR reads. The sample consists of some 690,000 distinct CDR3 sequences, less than 35% of them appearing once. For these TCRs, the target antigens are not known. Study results and limitations: Patients had higher frequencies than controls of roughly five TRBV segments, including TRBV5-6, TRBV5-1 and TRBV20-1.

The specimen sequenced was blood. These receptor sequences come from a girl aged 10-17 years with multiple sclerosis.

Regarding this clonotype: An end of the junction does not agree with germline; a read error may underlie this. This chain uses TRBV18 with TRBJ2-3, with D perhaps given as TRBD1 or TRBD2 (5 bases each). This CDR3 is built from 15 residues. Germline CDR1 KGHSH, CDR2 LQKENI. CDR3 amino acids: CASSSDSDSTDAQYF. The DNA for the CDR3 is TGTGCCAGCTCATCGGACTCCGACAGCACAGATGCGCAGTATTTT. The full variable domain, with the rest looked up from reference TRBV18 and TRBJ2-3, is NAGVMQNPRHLVRRRGQEARLRCSPMKGHSHVYWYRQLPEEGLKFMVYLQKENIIDESGMPKERFSAEFPKEGPSILRIQQVVRGDSAAYFCASSSDSDSTDAQYFGPGTRLTVL.

In this sample, this clonotype turned up a few times. The genes are TRBV3-1 and TRBJ2-3, with no clear D. The CDR3 sequence is 15 residues long. Germline lookup yields CDR1 LGHDT and CDR2 YNNKEL (reference sequence). Trimming pared 0 bases from V and 4 bases from J, leaving 11 bases between. The chain's CDR3 is CASSQDWARADTQYF. DNA of the CDR3: TGTGCCAGCAGCCAAGATTGGGCGAGAGCAGATACGCAGTATTTT.

V and J are TRBV4-3 and TRBJ1-5; D is uncertain. Germline assignment: CDR1 LGHNA and CDR2 YSLEER. The V end lost 0 bases, the J end lost 4 bases, and 10 bases lay between the germline ends. The CDR3 consists of 15 residues. For the CDR3, the DNA is TGCGCCAGCAGCCAAGACTCCCGGCTTAATCAGCCCCAGCATTTT. Its protein product is CASSQDSRLNQPQHF.

This clonotype was seen a few times. This sequence joins TRBV14 and TRBJ2-1; the D gene is possibly TRBD2 (5 bases). V was cut by 4 bases and J by 7 bases, with 11 bases left in between. The germline CDR1 and CDR2 sequences are SGHDN and FVKESK. The CDR3 is 13 residues long. The CDR3 bases are TGTGCCAGCAGCCCGCGGGCGGTAAATGAGCAGTTCTTC. It specifies CASSPRAVNEQFF.

This clonotype was detected many times. The chain couples TRBV29-1 to TRBJ2-5; 8 positions agree with TRBD1. Germline values: CDR1 SQVTM, CDR2 ANQGSEA. The CDR3 sequence is 13 residues long. J lost 3 bases, V lost 5 bases, and 5 bases had no gene match. The CDR3 DNA reads TGCAGCGTTAGGCAGGGGGCAGAAGAGACCCAGTACTTC. Translated: CSVRQGAEETQYF.

V usage is TRBV11-2 and J usage is TRBJ2-3; no clear D gene. Trimming removed 2 bases from V and 2 bases from J, with 11 bases in between. Germline V CDR1 and CDR2: SGHAT, FQNNGV. The CDR3 runs to 15 residues. Here the CDR3 reads CASSLMARSTDTQYF. CDR3 DNA: TGTGCCAGCAGCTTAATGGCCCGCTCCACAGATACGCAGTATTTT.

This clonotype showed up just a few times. The genes are TRBV12-3 or TRBV12-4 and TRBJ1-2; the D is unclear. The CDR3 length is 15 residues. V lost 5 bases to trimming and J lost 8 bases, with 21 bases between them. For the CDR3, the DNA is TGTGCCAGCAGTCCCCGTTTGGAATCGATTAGGGGCTACACCTTC. This codes for CASSPRLESIRGYTF.

V gene TRBV27 combines with J gene TRBJ2-5; TRBD1 aligns across 7 bases. The germline V gene encodes CDR1 MNHEY and CDR2 SMNVEV (reference sequence). The CDR3 runs to 15 residues. Losses at the gene ends were 6 bases for V and 5 bases for J; bases not matched to a gene: 12. The CDR3 region is CASSRGRGLQETQYF. The CDR3 nucleotides read TGTGCCAGCAGCCGTGGCAGGGGGTTACAGGAGACCCAGTACTTC.

Notes on this clonotype: The junction shows a germline mismatch at one end, possibly a read error. V gene TRBV12-3 or TRBV12-4 combines with J gene TRBJ2-3; no clear D. The CDR3 extends over 14 amino acids. CDR3 residues: CASSPMRNADAQYF. CDR3 DNA sequence: TGTGCCAGCAGCCCCATGCGGAACGCAGATGCGCAGTATTTT.

This clonotype was picked up many times. The chain links TRBV6-5 to TRBJ2-5; no clear D gene. The CDR3 has 14 amino acids. Trimming took off 6 bases at V and 0 bases at J, with 11 bases between the two ends. CDR1 is MNHEY and CDR2 is SVGAGI in the germline V gene. For the CDR3, the DNA is TGTGCCAGCAGCCAATCTACGTACCAAGAGACCCAGTACTTC. It specifies CASSQSTYQETQYF.

The J gene is TRBJ2-7, the V gene TRBV4-3, with TRBD1 matching 7 bases. This CDR3 is 16 amino acids long. J was trimmed by 0 bases and V by 3 bases; bases with no gene match: 8. Germline values: CDR1 LGHNA, CDR2 YSLEER. The CDR3 DNA reads TGCGCCAGCAGCCAGGGCGCCGGGACAGCCTCCTACGAGCAGTACTTC. Protein product: CASSQGAGTASYEQYF.

In its sample, this clonotype was seen once. The chain employs TRBV2 and TRBJ1-5; no clear D gene. The ends were cut back, 8 bases at V and 0 bases at J, with 17 bases in the middle. Germline V gene sequence: CDR1 SNHLY, CDR2 FYNNEI. This CDR3 comprises 16 residues. CDR3 sequence (DNA): TGTGCCAGCGCGCGGATGGGCATAGGTAGCAATCAGCCCCAGCATTTT. This codes for CASARMGIGSNQPQHF. Using reference TRBV2 and TRBJ1-5 for the parts outside the CDR3, the full variable domain is EPEVTQTPSHQVTQMGQEVILRCVPISNHLYFYWYRQILGQKVEFLVSFYNNEISEKSEIFDDQFSVERPDGSNFTLKIRSTKLEDSAMYFCASARMGIGSNQPQHFGDGTRLSIL.

This clonotype turned up a few times. The rearrangement uses TRBV4-2 and TRBJ1-2; no definite D call. The CDR3 is 15 amino acids. V was shortened by 0 bases and J by 5 bases, with 13 bases between the two germline ends. The germline gives CDR1 LGHNA, CDR2 YNFKEQ. DNA for the CDR3: TGTGCCAGCAGCCAAGATTTGCGTACTGGGTATGGCTACACCTTC. It translates to CASSQDLRTGYGYTF.

This chain connects TRBV20-1 to TRBJ2-1; 10 bases fit TRBD2. CDR3 length: 12 amino acids. The junction had 6 bases not matched to a gene; V was cut back by 5 bases and J by 11 bases. CDR1 and CDR2 from the germline V gene are DFQATT and SNEGSKA (reference sequence). The CDR3 nucleotides read TGCAGTGCTGGGGTAGCGGGGGGCCAGCAGTTCTTC. It translates to CSAGVAGGQQFF.

The rearrangement links TRBV6-1 to TRBJ2-7; the match to TRBD2 covers 7 bases. There are 14 residues in the CDR3. V lost 3 bases and J lost 3; bases outside the gene matches: 5. CDR1 is MNHNS, CDR2 SASEGT, per germline. This chain's CDR3 is CASSDAGDSYEQYF. The CDR3 nucleotides read TGTGCCAGCAGTGATGCGGGGGATAGCTACGAGCAGTACTTC.

This clonotype was observed a few times. V is TRBV20-1 and J is TRBJ2-3; TRBD1 agrees at 7 bases. In germline, CDR1 is DFQATT, CDR2 SNEGSKA (reference sequence). The CDR3 runs to 13 residues. J lost 8 bases, V lost 0 bases, and 5 bases had no gene match. The DNA of the CDR3 is TGCAGTGCTAGAGAAGGGGGCTGGGGTACGCAGTATTTT. It is translated as CSAREGGWGTQYF.

V usage is TRBV7-9 and J usage is TRBJ2-3; TRBD2 agrees at 7 bases. Germline V CDR1 and CDR2: SEHNR, FQNEAQ (reference sequence). V gave up 2 bases and J gave up 0 bases; unmatched junction bases: 5. This CDR3 has 16 residues. The CDR3 protein is CASSLSLRGSTDTQYF. The CDR3 DNA reads TGTGCCAGCAGCTTAAGCTTGCGGGGGAGCACAGATACGCAGTATTTT.

This clonotype showed up just a few times. This rearrangement joins TRBV28 to TRBJ2-5, with a possible D match to TRBD2 (6 bases). There are 16 residues in the CDR3. V lost 5 bases and J lost 4, with 20 bases in between. CDR1 is MDHEN, CDR2 SYDVKM, per germline. CDR3 DNA sequence: TGTGCCAGCAGTCCCGGGGCGGGGAGTTGGGCAGAGACCCAGTACTTC. Encoded protein: CASSPGAGSWAETQYF.

The V and J genes are TRBV20-1 and TRBJ2-1, with 12 bases that match TRBD2. This CDR3 contains 16 residues. Germline lookup yields CDR1 DFQATT and CDR2 SNEGSKA (reference sequence). V shed 1 base and J 5 bases; nucleotides not matched to a gene: 6. The DNA for the CDR3 is TGCAGTGCTAGAGTCCGACTAGCGGGAGAGAACAATGAGCAGTTCTTC. Its protein is CSARVRLAGENNEQFF.

This chain connects TRBV25-1 to TRBJ2-1, with 10 bases matching TRBD2. With 2 bases clipped from V and 4 bases from J, the junction kept 2 bases outside the gene matches. The CDR3 has 15 amino acids. CDR1 MGHDK and CDR2 SYGVNS come from the germline V gene. The CDR3 region has the DNA TGTGCCAGCAGTGAAATAGCGGGGGGTTACAATGAGCAGTTCTTC. Translating it yields CASSEIAGGYNEQFF.

This clonotype has just a few counts. This chain uses TRBV12-3 or TRBV12-4 with TRBJ2-7; D possibly uses TRBD1 or TRBD2 (6 bases each). This CDR3 comprises 14 residues. The V end was cut by 2 bases, the J end by 3 bases, with 11 bases between. The CDR3 region is CASSLSGEVYEQYF. The CDR3 nucleotides read TGTGCCAGCAGTTTATCAGGGGAGGTCTACGAGCAGTACTTC.

The gene calls are TRBV29-1 and TRBJ1-4, with a weak D call TRBD1 (5 bases). Per the germline V gene, CDR1 is SQVTM and CDR2 is ANQGSEA. Trimming took 7 bases from V and 3 from J, leaving 9 bases between them. This CDR3 region has 12 residues. The CDR3 reads CSAWTSNEKLFF. The CDR3, as DNA: TGCAGCGCTTGGACATCTAATGAAAAACTGTTTTTT.

CDR3 nucleotide sequence: TGTGCCAGCAGGGGCCCGACGGGCACTGAAGCTTTCTTT. Protein sequence: CASRGPTGTEAFF. J is TRBJ1-1 and V is TRBV27, with D hard to call. The CDR3 consists of 13 residues. V was pared by 6 bases and J by 4 bases, with 12 bases between. CDR1 MNHEY and CDR2 SMNVEV come from the germline V gene (reference sequence).

This clonotype was counted only a few times. CDR3 bases: TGTGCCAGCAGTCCCGGGACTAGCGGGGTCTACAATGAGCAGTTCTTC. This translates into CASSPGTSGVYNEQFF. This chain joins TRBV11-1 and TRBJ2-1, with 13 bases matching TRBD2. The germline gives CDR1 SGHAT, CDR2 FQDESV (reference sequence). Germline trimming cut 6 bases from V and 3 bases from J; bases unmatched to any gene: 5. The CDR3 covers 16 residues.

This clonotype was detected only a few times. The V gene is TRBV27, the J gene TRBJ2-3; 7 bases align to TRBD2. With V trimmed by 3 bases and J by 2 bases, 8 bases remained unmatched. This CDR3 has 16 amino acids. Germline assignment: CDR1 MNHEY and CDR2 SMNVEV (reference sequence). This CDR3 reads CASSLAASGPTDTQYF. CDR3 nucleotides: TGTGCCAGCAGTTTGGCGGCTAGCGGACCCACAGATACGCAGTATTTT.

This clonotype was seen ten or more times. V usage is TRBV6-5 and J usage is TRBJ2-1; TRBD1 matches 8 bases. Unmatched junction bases numbered 11, after V lost 8 bases and J lost 8 bases. Germline V gives CDR1 MNHEY, CDR2 SVGAGI. The CDR3 has 14 residues. The CDR3 reads CASRSRTGKDEQFF. The CDR3 DNA sequence: TGTGCCAGCCGATCCCGGACAGGGAAGGATGAGCAGTTCTTC.

A few counts support this clonotype. The chain is built from TRBV12-3 or TRBV12-4 and TRBJ1-2, with D maybe TRBD1 (6 bases). The V gene lost 6 bases and the J gene lost 3 bases, with 14 bases spanning the gap. This CDR3 spans 14 amino acids. DNA of the CDR3: TGTGCCAGCAGGCACAGGGAAACTGACTATGGCTACACCTTC. It is translated as CASRHRETDYGYTF.

The chain links TRBV4-3 to TRBJ2-1; the D gene could be TRBD1 or TRBD2 (5 bases each). The CDR3 has 15 amino acids. CDR1 and CDR2 (germline): LGHNA, YSLEER. Trimming pared 1 base from V and 5 bases from J, leaving 12 bases between. The DNA of the CDR3 is TGCGCCAGCAGCCAAGTTGAAGGGACCCACAATGAGCAGTTCTTC. Its translation: CASSQVEGTHNEQFF.

This rearrangement joins TRBV20-1 to TRBJ2-4; 7 nucleotides line up with TRBD1. Germline lookup yields CDR1 DFQATT and CDR2 SNEGSKA (reference sequence). The CDR3 extends over 17 amino acids. J gave up 4 bases and V 0 bases, and 12 bases lay outside the gene matches. The CDR3 spells CSARDAARQGVKNIQYF. The CDR3 DNA reads as TGCAGTGCTAGAGACGCAGCGAGACAGGGTGTAAAAAACATTCAGTACTTC.